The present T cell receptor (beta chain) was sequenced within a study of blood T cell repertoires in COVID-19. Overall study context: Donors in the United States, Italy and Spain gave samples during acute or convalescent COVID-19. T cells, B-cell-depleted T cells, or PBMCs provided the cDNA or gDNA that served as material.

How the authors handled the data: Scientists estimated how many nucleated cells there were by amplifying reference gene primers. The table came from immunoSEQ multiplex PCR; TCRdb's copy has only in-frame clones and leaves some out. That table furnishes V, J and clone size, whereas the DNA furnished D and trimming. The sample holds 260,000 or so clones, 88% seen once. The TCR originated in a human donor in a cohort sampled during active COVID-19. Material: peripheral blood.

CDR3 sequence: CASSSRTDSYGYTF. The CDR3 DNA is TGTGCCAGCAGCTCCCGGACGGACTCCTATGGCTACACCTTC. The genes are TRBV9 and TRBJ1-2, with D unresolved. V was shortened by 4 bases and J by 4 bases, with 14 bases between the two germline ends. This CDR3 contains 14 residues. Germline V lookup: CDR1 SGDLS, CDR2 YYNGEE.